The 5 T cell receptor beta chains reported below all come from one sample, sequenced in a study of read filtering for tumor transcriptome and immune sequencing. From about 0.4 ug of RNA, a library with molecular barcoded alpha/delta and beta/gamma adaptors was made. Each CDR3 protein gets one entry after TCRdb re-called the reads with MiXCR. The repertoire holds 48,000 or so distinct CDR3 sequences, 15% to 20% seen once, with over 15% in the top ten. The specimen was a population of CD138-negative cells sorted from bone marrow. The receptor set was obtained from a donor aged 40 or over with multiple myeloma.

V is TRBV19 and J is TRBJ2-6, with D uncertain. V dropped 2 bases and J dropped 2 bases, with 1 base sitting between them. CDR1 and CDR2 (germline): LNHDA, SQIVND (reference sequence). There are 13 residues in the CDR3. The CDR3 here is CASSITGANVLTF. In DNA form, the CDR3 reads TGTGCCAGTAGTATAACTGGGGCCAACGTCCTGACTTTC. The entire variable domain, with the rest obtained from reference TRBV19 and TRBJ2-6, is as follows: DGGITQSPKYLFRKEGQNVTLSCEQNLNHDAMYWYRQDPGQGLRLIYYSQIVNDFQKGDIAEGYSVSREKKESFPLTVTSAQKNPTAFYLCASSITGANVLTFGAGSRLTVL.

This clonotype was seen ten or more times. This chain connects TRBV5-1 to TRBJ2-1; D is ambiguous. Germline V lookup: CDR1 SGHRS, CDR2 YFSETQ. V was shortened by 0 bases and J by 7 bases, with 14 bases between the two germline ends. The CDR3 spans 15 residues. The CDR3, as DNA: TGCGCCAGCAGCTTGGCCAGTACTGGGTTAAATGAGCAGTTCTTC. Its translation: CASSLASTGLNEQFF.

This clonotype was counted many times. This chain uses TRBV7-2 with TRBJ1-2; 7 nucleotides line up with TRBD1. Per the germline V gene, CDR1 is SGHTA and CDR2 is FQGNSA. This CDR3 is built from 15 residues. V dropped 4 bases and J dropped 1; count of bases not matched to a gene: 6. CDR3 region: CASSSRTGVNYGYTF. DNA for the CDR3: TGTGCCAGCAGCTCGCGAACAGGGGTTAACTATGGCTACACCTTC.

This clonotype appeared many times. The chain has TRBV2 and TRBJ2-1; D gene ambiguous. The CDR3 is 14 residues long. Germline V CDR1 and CDR2: SNHLY, FYNNEI. V was pared by 1 base and J by 7 bases, with 11 bases between. The CDR3 reads CASSEDLAANEQFF. CDR3 DNA: TGTGCCAGCAGTGAAGATTTGGCAGCGAATGAGCAGTTCTTC.

This clonotype was seen ten or more times. The V and J genes are TRBV7-9 and TRBJ1-1, with D unclear. This CDR3 has 16 amino acids. With 3 bases removed from V and 8 bases from J, the gap between germline ends came to 22 bases. CDR1 is SEHNR, CDR2 FQNEAQ, per germline (reference sequence). DNA for the CDR3: TGTGCCAGCAGCTTCCTCGGGGTGTCAGCGGCTGAAGAAGCTTTCTTT. Its protein product is CASSFLGVSAAEEAFF.